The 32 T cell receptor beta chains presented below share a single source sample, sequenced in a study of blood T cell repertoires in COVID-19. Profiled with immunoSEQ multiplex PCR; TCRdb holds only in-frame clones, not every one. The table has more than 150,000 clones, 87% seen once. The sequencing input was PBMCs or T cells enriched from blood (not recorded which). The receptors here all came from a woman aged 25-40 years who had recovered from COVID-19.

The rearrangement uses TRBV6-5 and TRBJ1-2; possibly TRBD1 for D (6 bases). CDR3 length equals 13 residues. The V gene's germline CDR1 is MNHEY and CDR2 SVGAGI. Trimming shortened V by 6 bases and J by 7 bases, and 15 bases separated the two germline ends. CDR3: CASRPTGTFGYTF. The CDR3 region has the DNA TGTGCCAGCAGACCGACAGGAACGTTTGGCTACACCTTC.

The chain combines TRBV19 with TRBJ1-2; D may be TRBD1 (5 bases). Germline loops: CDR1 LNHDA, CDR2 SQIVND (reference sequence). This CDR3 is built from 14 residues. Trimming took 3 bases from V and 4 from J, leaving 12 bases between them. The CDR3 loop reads CASSMGQGIYGYTF. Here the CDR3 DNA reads TGTGCCAGTAGTATGGGCCAGGGCATCTATGGCTACACCTTC. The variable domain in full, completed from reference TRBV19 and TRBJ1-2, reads DGGITQSPKYLFRKEGQNVTLSCEQNLNHDAMYWYRQDPGQGLRLIYYSQIVNDFQKGDIAEGYSVSREKKESFPLTVTSAQKNPTAFYLCASSMGQGIYGYTFGSGTRLTVV.

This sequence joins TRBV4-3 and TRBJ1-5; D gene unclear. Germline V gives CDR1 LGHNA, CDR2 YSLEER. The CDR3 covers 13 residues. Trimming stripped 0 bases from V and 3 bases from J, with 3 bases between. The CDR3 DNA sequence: TGCGCCAGCAGCCAAGAACACAATCAGCCCCAGCATTTT. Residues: CASSQEHNQPQHF.

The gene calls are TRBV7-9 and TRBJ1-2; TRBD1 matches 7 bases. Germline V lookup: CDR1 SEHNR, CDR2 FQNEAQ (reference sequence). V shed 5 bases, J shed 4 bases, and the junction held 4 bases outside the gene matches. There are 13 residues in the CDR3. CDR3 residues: CASSPGGSYGYTF. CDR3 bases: TGTGCCAGCAGCCCAGGGGGAAGCTATGGCTACACCTTC. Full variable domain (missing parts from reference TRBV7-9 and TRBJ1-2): DTGVSQNPRHKITKRGQNVTFRCDPISEHNRLYWYRQTLGQGPEFLTYFQNEAQLEKSRLLSDRFSAERPKGSFSTLEIQRTEQGDSAMYLCASSPGGSYGYTFGSGTRLTVV.

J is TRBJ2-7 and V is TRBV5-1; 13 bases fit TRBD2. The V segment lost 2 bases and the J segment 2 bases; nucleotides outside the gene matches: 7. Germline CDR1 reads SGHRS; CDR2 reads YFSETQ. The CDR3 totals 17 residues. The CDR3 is CASSFDPGTSGAYEQYF. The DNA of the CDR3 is TGCGCCAGCAGCTTCGACCCCGGGACTAGCGGGGCCTACGAGCAGTACTTC.

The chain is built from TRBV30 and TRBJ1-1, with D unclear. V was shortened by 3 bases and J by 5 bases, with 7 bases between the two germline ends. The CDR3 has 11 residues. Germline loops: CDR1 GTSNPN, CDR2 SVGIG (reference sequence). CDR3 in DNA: TGTGCCTGGAGGACTGAAACTGAAGCTTTCTTT. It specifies CAWRTETEAFF. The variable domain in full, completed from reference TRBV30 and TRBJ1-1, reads SQTIHQWPATLVQPVGSPLSLECTVEGTSNPNLYWYRQAAGRGLQLLFYSVGIGQISSEVPQNLSASRPQDRQFILSSKKLLLSDSGFYLCAWRTETEAFFGQGTRLTVV.

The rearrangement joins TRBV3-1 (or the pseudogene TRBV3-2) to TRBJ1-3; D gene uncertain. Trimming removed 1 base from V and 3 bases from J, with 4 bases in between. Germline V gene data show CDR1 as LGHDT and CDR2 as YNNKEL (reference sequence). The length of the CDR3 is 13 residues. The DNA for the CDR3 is TGTGCCAGCAGCCAAGCTGTTGGAAACACCATATATTTT. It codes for CASSQAVGNTIYF.

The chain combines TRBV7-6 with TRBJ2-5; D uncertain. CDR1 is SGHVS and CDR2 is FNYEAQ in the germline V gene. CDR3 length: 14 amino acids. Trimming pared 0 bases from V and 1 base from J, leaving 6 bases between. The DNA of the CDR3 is TGTGCCAGCAGCTTAGCCCCCATCCAAGAGACCCAGTACTTC. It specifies CASSLAPIQETQYF.

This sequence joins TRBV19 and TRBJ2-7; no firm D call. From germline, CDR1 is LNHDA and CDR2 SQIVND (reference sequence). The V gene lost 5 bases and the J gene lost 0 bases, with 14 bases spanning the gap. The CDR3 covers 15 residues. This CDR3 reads CASSQSYRSSYEQYF. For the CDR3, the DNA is TGTGCCAGTAGTCAATCATATAGGAGCTCCTACGAGCAGTACTTC.

The CDR3 DNA sequence: TGTGCCAGCAGCCCCTTGCCGGGGAACTATGGCTACACCTTC. Amino acids: CASSPLPGNYGYTF. This sequence joins TRBV11-2 and TRBJ1-2; no clear D gene. The CDR3 spans 14 residues. In germline, CDR1 is SGHAT, CDR2 FQNNGV. With 5 bases removed from V and 2 bases from J, the gap between germline ends came to 12 bases.

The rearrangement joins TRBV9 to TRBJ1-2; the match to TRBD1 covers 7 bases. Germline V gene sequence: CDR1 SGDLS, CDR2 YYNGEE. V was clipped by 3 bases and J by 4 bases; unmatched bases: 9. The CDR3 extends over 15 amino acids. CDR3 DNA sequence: TGTGCCAGCAGCGCAACACAGGGGATCGGCTATGGCTACACCTTC. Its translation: CASSATQGIGYGYTF.

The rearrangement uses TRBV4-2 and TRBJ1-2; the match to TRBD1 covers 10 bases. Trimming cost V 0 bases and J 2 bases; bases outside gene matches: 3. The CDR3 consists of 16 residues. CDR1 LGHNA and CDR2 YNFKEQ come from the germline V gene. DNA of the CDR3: TGTGCCAGCAGCCAAGACCCGGGACAGGGGAACTATGGCTACACCTTC. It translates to CASSQDPGQGNYGYTF.

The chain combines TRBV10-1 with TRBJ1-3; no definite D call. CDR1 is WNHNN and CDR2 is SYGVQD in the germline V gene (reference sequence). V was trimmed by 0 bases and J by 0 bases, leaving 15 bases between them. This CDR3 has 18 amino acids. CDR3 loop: CASSESMSTGGSGNTIYF. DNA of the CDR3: TGCGCCAGCAGTGAGTCGATGTCGACCGGAGGCTCTGGAAACACCATATATTTT.

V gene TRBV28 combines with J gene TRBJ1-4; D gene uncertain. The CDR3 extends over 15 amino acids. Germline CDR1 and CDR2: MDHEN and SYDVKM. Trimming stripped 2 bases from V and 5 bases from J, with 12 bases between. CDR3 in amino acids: CASSLGAAANEKLFF. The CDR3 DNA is TGTGCCAGCAGTTTAGGCGCGGCAGCGAATGAAAAACTGTTTTTT.

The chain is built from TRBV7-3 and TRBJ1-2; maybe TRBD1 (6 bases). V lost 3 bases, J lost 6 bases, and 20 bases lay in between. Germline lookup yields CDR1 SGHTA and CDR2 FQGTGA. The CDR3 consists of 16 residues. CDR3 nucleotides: TGTGCCAGCAGCTTTGGGGCAGGGGCGCGGTTGGATGGCTACACCTTC. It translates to CASSFGAGARLDGYTF.

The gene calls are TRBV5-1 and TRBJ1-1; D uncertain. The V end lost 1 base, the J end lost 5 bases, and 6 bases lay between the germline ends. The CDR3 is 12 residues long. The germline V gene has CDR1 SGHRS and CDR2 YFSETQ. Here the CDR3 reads CASSLHRTEAFF. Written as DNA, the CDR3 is TGCGCCAGCAGCTTGCACAGAACTGAAGCTTTCTTT.

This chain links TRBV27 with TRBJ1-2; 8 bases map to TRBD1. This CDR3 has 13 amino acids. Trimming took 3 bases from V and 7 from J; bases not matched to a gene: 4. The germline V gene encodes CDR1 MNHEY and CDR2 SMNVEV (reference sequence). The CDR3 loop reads CASSFWDRSGYTF. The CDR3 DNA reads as TGTGCCAGCAGTTTTTGGGACAGGAGTGGCTACACCTTC.

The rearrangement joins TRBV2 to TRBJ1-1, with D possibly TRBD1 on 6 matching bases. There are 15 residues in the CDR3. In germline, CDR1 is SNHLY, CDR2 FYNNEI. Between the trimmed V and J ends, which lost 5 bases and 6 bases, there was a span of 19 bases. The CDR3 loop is CASSFNRESRAEAFF. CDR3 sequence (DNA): TGTGCCAGCAGTTTTAACAGGGAATCTCGGGCTGAAGCTTTCTTT.

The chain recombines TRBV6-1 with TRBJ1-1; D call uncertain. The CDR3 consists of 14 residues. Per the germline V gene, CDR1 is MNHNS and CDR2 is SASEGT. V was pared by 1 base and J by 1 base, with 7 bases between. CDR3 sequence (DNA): TGTGCCAGCAGTGAAGTCTGGCAGAACACTGAAGCTTTCTTT. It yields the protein CASSEVWQNTEAFF.

The DNA of the CDR3 is TGCGCCAGCAGCTCCGGACAGGAGCTCTCCTACAATGAGCAGTTCTTC. Its translation: CASSSGQELSYNEQFF. J is TRBJ2-1 and V is TRBV5-1; 7 bases are shared with TRBD1. J gave up 0 bases and V 3 bases, and 6 bases lay outside the gene matches. This CDR3 is built from 16 residues. Germline CDR1 and CDR2: SGHRS and YFSETQ.

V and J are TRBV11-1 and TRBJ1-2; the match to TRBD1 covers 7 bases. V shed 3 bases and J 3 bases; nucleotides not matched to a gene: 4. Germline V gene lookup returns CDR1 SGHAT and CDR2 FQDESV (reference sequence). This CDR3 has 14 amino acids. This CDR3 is CASSLRQGHYGYTF. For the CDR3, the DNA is TGTGCCAGCAGCTTGAGACAGGGCCACTATGGCTACACCTTC.

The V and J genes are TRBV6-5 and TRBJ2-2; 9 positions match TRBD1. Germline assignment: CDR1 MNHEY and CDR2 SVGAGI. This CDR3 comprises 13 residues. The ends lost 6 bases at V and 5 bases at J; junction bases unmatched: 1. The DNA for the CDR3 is TGTGCCAGCAGGGACAGGGGTACCGGGGAGCTGTTTTTT. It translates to CASRDRGTGELFF.

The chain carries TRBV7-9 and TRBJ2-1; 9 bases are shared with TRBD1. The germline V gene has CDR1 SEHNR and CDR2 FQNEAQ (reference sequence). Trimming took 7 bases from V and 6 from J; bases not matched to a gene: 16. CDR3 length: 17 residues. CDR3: CASILYPGQGSLNEQFF. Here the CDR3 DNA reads TGTGCCAGCATCCTTTATCCCGGACAGGGGAGTCTCAATGAGCAGTTCTTC.

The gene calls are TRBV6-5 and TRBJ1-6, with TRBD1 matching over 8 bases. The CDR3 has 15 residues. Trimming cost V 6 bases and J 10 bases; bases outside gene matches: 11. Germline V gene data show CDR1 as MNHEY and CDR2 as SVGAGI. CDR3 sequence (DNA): TGTGCCAGCAGAGCCCTGGACAGGGTGGGCTCACCCCTCCACTTT. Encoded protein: CASRALDRVGSPLHF.

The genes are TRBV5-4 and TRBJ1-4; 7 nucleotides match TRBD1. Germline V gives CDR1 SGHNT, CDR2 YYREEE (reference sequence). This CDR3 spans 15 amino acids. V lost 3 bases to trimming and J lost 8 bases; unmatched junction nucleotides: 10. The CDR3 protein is CASSSRDRDREKLFF. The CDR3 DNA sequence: TGTGCCAGCAGCTCAAGAGACAGGGACCGGGAAAAACTGTTTTTT.

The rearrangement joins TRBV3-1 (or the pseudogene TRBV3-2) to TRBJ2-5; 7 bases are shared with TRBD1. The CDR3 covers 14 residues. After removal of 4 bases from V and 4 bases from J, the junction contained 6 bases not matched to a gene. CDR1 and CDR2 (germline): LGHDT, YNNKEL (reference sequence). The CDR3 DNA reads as TGTGCCAGCAGCCGACAGGGAGTCCGAGAGACCCAGTACTTC. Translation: CASSRQGVRETQYF.

The CDR3 DNA reads as TGCGCCAGCCGCGGACAGGATAATTCACCCCTCCACTTT. As protein: CASRGQDNSPLHF. The rearrangement joins TRBV10-1 to TRBJ1-6; 7 bases agree with TRBD1. The ends lost 8 bases at V and 5 bases at J; junction bases unmatched: 3. CDR3 length: 13 residues. Germline assignment: CDR1 WNHNN and CDR2 SYGVQD (reference sequence).

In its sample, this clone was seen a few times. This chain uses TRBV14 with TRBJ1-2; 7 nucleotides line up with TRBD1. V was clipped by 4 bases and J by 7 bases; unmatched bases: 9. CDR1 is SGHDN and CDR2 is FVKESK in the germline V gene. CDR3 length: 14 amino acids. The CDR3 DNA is TGTGCCAGCAGCCCTTACAGGGGATTGGGTGGCTACACCTTC. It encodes CASSPYRGLGGYTF. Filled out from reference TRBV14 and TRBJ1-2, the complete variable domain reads EAGVTQFPSHSVIEKGQTVTLRCDPISGHDNLYWYRRVMGKEIKFLLHFVKESKQDESGMPNNRFLAERTGGTYSTLKVQPAELEDSGVYFCASSPYRGLGGYTFGSGTRLTVV.

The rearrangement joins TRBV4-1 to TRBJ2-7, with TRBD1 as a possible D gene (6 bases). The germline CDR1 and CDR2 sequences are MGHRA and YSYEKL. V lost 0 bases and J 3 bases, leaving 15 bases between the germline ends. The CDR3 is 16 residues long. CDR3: CASSQDSWDTIYEQYF. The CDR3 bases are TGCGCCAGCAGCCAAGACAGTTGGGACACCATCTACGAGCAGTACTTC.

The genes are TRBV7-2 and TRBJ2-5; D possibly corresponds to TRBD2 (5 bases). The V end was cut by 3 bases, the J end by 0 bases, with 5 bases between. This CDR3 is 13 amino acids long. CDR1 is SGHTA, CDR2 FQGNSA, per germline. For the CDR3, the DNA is TGTGCCAGCAGCTTGAGGGACCAAGAGACCCAGTACTTC. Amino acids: CASSLRDQETQYF. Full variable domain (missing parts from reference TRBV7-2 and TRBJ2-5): GAGVSQSPSNKVTEKGKDVELRCDPISGHTALYWYRQSLGQGLEFLIYFQGNSAPDKSGLPSDRFSAERTGGSVSTLTIQRTQQEDSAVYLCASSLRDQETQYFGPGTRLLVL.

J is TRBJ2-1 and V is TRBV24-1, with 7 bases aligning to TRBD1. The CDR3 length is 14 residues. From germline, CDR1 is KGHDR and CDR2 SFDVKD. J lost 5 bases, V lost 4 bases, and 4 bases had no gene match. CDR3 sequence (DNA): TGTGCCACCAGTGACGACAGGGTGGACAATGAGCAGTTCTTC. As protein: CATSDDRVDNEQFF.

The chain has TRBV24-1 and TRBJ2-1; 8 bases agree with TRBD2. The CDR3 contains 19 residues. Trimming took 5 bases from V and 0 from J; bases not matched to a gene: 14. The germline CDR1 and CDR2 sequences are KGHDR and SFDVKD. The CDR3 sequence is CATSGTGTSVEGSYNEQFF. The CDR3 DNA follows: TGTGCCACCAGTGGTACCGGGACTAGTGTCGAAGGCTCCTACAATGAGCAGTTCTTC.